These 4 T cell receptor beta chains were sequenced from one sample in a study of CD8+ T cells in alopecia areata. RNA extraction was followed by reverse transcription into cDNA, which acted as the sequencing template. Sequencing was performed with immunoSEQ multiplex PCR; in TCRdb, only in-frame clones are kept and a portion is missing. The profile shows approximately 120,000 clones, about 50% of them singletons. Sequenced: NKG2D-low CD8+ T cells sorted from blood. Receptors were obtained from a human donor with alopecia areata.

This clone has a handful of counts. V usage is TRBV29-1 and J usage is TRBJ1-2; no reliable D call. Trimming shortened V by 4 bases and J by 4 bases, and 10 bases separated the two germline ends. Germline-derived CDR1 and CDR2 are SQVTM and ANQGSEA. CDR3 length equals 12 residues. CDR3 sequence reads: CSVVWGSYGYTF. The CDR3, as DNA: TGCAGCGTTGTGTGGGGAAGCTATGGCTACACCTTC.

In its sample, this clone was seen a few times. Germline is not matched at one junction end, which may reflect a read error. The CDR3 sequence: CSVTPDGNPEAFF. CDR3 bases: TGCAGCGTAACACCCGACGGGAACCCTGAAGCTTTCTTT. The V call is TRBV29-1, the J call TRBJ1-1; D uncertain. The CDR3 extends over 13 amino acids. Looked up from germline, CDR1 is SQVTM and CDR2 is ANQGSEA.

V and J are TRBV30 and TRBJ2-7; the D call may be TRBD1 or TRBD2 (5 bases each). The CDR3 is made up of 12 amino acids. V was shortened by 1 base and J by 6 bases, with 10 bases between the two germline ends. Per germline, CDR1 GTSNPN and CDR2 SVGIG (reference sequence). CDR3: CAWSASGAEQYF. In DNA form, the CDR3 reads TGTGCCTGGAGTGCCTCCGGGGCCGAGCAGTACTTC. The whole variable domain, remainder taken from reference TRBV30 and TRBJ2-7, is SQTIHQWPATLVQPVGSPLSLECTVEGTSNPNLYWYRQAAGRGLQLLFYSVGIGQISSEVPQNLSASRPQDRQFILSSKKLLLSDSGFYLCAWSASGAEQYFGPGTRLTVT.

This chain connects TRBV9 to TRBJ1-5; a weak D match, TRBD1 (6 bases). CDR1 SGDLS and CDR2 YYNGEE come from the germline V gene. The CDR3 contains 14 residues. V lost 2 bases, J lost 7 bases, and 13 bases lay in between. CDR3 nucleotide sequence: TGTGCCAGCAGCGTTTCAGGGGATGGCCAGCCCCAGCATTTT. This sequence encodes CASSVSGDGQPQHF.